This T cell receptor (beta chain) was obtained from a study of blood T cell repertoires in COVID-19. The V end was cut by 6 bases, the J end by 7 bases, with 10 bases between. CDR3 size: 12 residues. Germline CDR1 MDHEN, CDR2 SYDVKM. Clones were read by immunoSEQ multiplex PCR, and TCRdb kept only the in-frame ones, dropping some. The sample lists about 57,000 clones, roughly 86% occurring once. The sequencing sample was made of peripheral blood. This chain joins TRBV28 and TRBJ1-5; possible D gene TRBD1, 6 bases. This receptor was obtained from a woman aged 80 or over with acute or convalescent COVID-19. CDR3 sequence (DNA): TGTGCCAGCAGAGGACAGAGCCAGCCCCAGCATTTT. Its protein is CASRGQSQPQHF.